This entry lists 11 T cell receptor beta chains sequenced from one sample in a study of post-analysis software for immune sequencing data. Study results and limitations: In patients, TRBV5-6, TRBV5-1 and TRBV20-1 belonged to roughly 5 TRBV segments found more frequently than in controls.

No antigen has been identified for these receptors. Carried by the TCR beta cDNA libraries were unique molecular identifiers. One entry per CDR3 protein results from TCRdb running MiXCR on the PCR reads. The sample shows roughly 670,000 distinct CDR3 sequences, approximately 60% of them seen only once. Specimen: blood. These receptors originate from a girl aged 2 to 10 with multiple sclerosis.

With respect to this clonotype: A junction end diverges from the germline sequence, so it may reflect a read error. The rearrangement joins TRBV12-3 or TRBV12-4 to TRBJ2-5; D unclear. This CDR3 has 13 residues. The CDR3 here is CASSFEGSETRYF. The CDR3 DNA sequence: TGTGCCAGCAGTTTCGAAGGCAGCGAGACCCGGTACTTC.

The CDR3 reads CSAGTPSREQFF. The CDR3 nucleotides are TGCAGCGCCGGGACTCCCTCCCGTGAGCAGTTCTTC. The chain uses TRBV29-1 and TRBJ2-1; D is perhaps TRBD2 (6 bases). CDR1 SQVTM and CDR2 ANQGSEA come from the germline V gene. The CDR3 is made up of 12 amino acids. The germline V and J ends were trimmed by 7 bases and 9 bases, with 16 bases remaining between them.

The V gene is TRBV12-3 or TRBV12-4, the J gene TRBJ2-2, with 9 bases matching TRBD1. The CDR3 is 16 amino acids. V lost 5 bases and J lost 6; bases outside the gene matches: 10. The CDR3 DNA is TGTGCCAGCAGTCCGGACAGGGGAGTTGGATCCGGGGAGCTGTTTTTT. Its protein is CASSPDRGVGSGELFF.

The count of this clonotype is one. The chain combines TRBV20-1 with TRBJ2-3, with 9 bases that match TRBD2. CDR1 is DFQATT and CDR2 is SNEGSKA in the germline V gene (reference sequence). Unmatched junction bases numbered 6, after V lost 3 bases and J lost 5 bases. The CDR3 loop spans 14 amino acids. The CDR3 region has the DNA TGCAGTGCTAGCGGGACTAGCCGGGGAGATACGCAGTATTTT. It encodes CSASGTSRGDTQYF.

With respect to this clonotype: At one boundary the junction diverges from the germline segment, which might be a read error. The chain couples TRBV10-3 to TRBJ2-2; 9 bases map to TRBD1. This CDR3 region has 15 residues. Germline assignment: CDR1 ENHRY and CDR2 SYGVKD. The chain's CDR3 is CAISLGTGNTGERFF. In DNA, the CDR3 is TGTGCCATCAGCCTCGGGACAGGGAACACCGGGGAGCGGTTTTTT.

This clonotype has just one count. The CDR3 spells CASSRGQGDGYTF. CDR3 nucleotides: TGTGCCAGCAGCCGGGGACAGGGCGATGGCTACACCTTC. The chain uses TRBV5-6 and TRBJ1-2; 9 bases line up with TRBD1. This CDR3 spans 13 amino acids. Germline V lookup: CDR1 SGHDT, CDR2 YYEEEE. The junction had 4 bases not matched to a gene; V was cut back by 4 bases and J by 6 bases.

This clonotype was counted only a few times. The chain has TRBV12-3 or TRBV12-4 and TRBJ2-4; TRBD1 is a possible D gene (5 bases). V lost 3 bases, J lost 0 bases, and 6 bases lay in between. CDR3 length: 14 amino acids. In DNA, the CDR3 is TGTGCCAGCAGTTTGACAGCAGCCAAAAACATTCAGTACTTC. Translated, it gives CASSLTAAKNIQYF.

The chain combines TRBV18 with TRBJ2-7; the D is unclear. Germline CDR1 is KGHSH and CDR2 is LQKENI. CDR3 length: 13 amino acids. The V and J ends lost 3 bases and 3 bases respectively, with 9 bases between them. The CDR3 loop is CASSPPGVYEQYF. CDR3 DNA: TGTGCCAGCTCACCCCCTGGGGTCTACGAGCAGTACTTC.

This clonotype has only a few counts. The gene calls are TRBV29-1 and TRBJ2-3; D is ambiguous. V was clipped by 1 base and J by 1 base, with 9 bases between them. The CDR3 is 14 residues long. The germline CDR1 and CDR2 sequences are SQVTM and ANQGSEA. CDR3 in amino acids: CSVEGGEGTDTQYF. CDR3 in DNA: TGCAGCGTTGAAGGTGGGGAAGGCACAGATACGCAGTATTTT.

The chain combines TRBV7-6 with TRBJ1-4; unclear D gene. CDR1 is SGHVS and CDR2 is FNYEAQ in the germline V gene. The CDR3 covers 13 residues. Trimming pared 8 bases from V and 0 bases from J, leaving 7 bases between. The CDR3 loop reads CASQNPTNEKLFF. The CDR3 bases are TGTGCCAGCCAAAACCCAACTAATGAAAAACTGTTTTTT.

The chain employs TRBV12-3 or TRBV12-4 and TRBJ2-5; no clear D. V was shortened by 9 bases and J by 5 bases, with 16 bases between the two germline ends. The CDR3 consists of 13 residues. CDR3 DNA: TGTGCCAGTATAGGCGCGGCAGCCGAGACCCAGTACTTC. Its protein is CASIGAAAETQYF.